This T cell receptor (beta chain) was documented in a study of response to subunit inactivated influenza vaccine. The study, taken as a whole, reports: Authors suggested few new T cells are recruited by each seasonal influenza vaccination.

For this clonotype: Antigen unknown.

TCRdb reprocessed the RT-PCR reads with MiXCR, giving one entry per CDR3 protein. This sample has hundreds of thousands of distinct CDR3 sequences; about 14% occur once, and the top ten carry 7.6%. The sequence was obtained from a man over 45 who received an inactivated influenza vaccine. The input for sequencing was PBMCs from blood, taken 14 days before vaccination.

CDR3 DNA sequence: TGCAGTGTTATCCGGGACAGCGGACAAGAGACCCAGTACTTC. Encoded protein: CSVIRDSGQETQYF. The chain links TRBV20-1 to TRBJ2-5, with TRBD1 identical over 7 bases. CDR1 and CDR2 from the germline V gene are DFQATT and SNEGSKA (reference sequence). The CDR3 has 14 residues. The J segment lost 2 bases and the V segment lost 7 bases, leaving 10 bases of the junction unmatched.